What follows describes a single T cell receptor beta chain. There is no known antigen for this receptor. Within one base of it there is no much larger clone, and no base qualities were kept. This sample was taken from a study of cytomegalovirus exposure and HLA in healthy donors (dated by TCRdb to the late 2010s). With respect to the entire study: In an earlier analysis of some 610 of the donors, around 290 Gb of sequence data and 117 million unique TCR beta sequences from 150 million to 200 million T cells were reported. Roughly 300 gigabases of sequencing data and roughly 80 million unique TCR sequences made up an early release that covered under 750 HLA-typed donors. The genetic ancestry cluster associated with self-reported Caucasian donors included approximately 85% of the roughly 380 genotyped donors. The study was designed to test whether signatures of past pathogen exposure could be identified by cataloging public T cell receptors. The study profiled the T cell repertoires of around 700 subjects by immunosequencing and related them to cytomegalovirus serostatus. A separate validation cohort of roughly 130 different subjects was used in addition to the roughly 620-subject first cohort. To predict cytomegalovirus infection status, the study combined high-throughput TCR immunosequencing, statistical association of individual TCRs with disease status, and machine learning. To study patterns of TCR occurrence, a later analysis re-analyzed previously published TCR beta repertoires from under 750 donors and added high-resolution HLA genotyping. The later analysis used no new phenotypic data to find candidate immune exposures, relying instead on TCR beta sequences and their occurrence across donors. To decide whether each TCR beta V gene segment behaved as functional or pseudogenic, an earlier analysis of several hundred of the donors relied on high-throughput TCR beta sequencing. Donor age, sex, ethnicity and CMV serostatus were compiled together with the repertoire data. In a later genetic analysis, genome-wide SNP genotypes for 398 of the 666 donors were used, and that subset was treated as a discovery cohort. Every discovery cohort repertoire had been produced on one sequencing platform. Both class I and class II loci were covered by HLA typing, at four-digit resolution. Typing coverage varied by locus: about 620-630 donors for A, B, C, DRB1 and DQB1; roughly 500 for DQA1; around 570 for DPA1; roughly 450 for DPB1. Five DR-DQ haplotypes were treated as single units for association and clustering because of strong linkage in the cohort. On average, around 200,000 unique TCR beta nucleotide sequences were sequenced per donor among about 400 genotyped donors of the cohort, with roughly 18% of those sequences being non-productive. The paper as a whole reports these results and caveats: In a later genetic analysis, fewer N-insertions in productive TCRs were reported among donors in an Asian-associated ancestry cluster than the approximately 670-donor mean. A later analysis reported that several top co-occurrence clusters appeared linked to parvovirus B19, influenza, CMV and Epstein-Barr virus. In a later analysis, HLA-associated TCR beta chains were found to be more clonally expanded and to have lower generation probabilities than equally common non-associated chains. Because counts were too low, seventeen rarely observed V segments, including chromosome 9 orphons, were left out of the earlier analysis of about 620 of the donors. HLA typing was unavailable for some donors at each locus, so association tests used only the typed subset. The authors suggested that the approach could potentially be generalized to other disease states and immunological phenotypes. The study listed 150 to 200 TCR beta chains as associated with cytomegalovirus. Specific HLA alleles were associated with some 15,000 TCR beta sequences at a false discovery rate of 0.05 in a later analysis. Most TCR sequences were observed very rarely across donors, whereas some public TCRs were present in many individuals. A further reported finding was that TCR beta sequences accurately predicted the HLA-A and HLA-B alleles for most subjects in the first cohort. Roughly uniform sequencing depth across donors was assumed in presence/absence analyses, although this assumption may not hold. The classifier was reported to diagnose cytomegalovirus status with high specificity and sensitivity in both the original cohort and the validation cohort. When HLA alleles, especially DR and DQ, strongly co-occurred, attributing TCR associations to individual alleles was difficult. The sequencing pipeline was judged likely to have produced a cluster of highly shared sequence variants as a technical artifact. A later analysis found that TCR association rates varied across HLA loci, with DRB1 alleles showing the most associated TCRs and HLA-C alleles the fewest. In vitro tests confirmed that three of the cytomegalovirus-associated TCR beta chains recognize cytomegalovirus antigens. Most CMV-associated TCR beta chains appeared to be HLA-restricted in a later analysis, and the HLA associations seemed to be driven largely by CMV exposure. The cohort was sequenced for TCR beta chains only, and without alpha or paired-chain data the features that could be detected were limited. The only immune exposure information available for the cohort was CMV serostatus. Linkage disequilibrium might explain the correlated functional status among segregating V segments, but an unknown experimental factor could not be excluded. The 87-base-pair reads could not distinguish some IMGT-functional V segments, including TRBV6-2 and TRBV6-3, so those segments were excluded. V-gene and J-gene trimming of TCR beta chains was associated with a missense DCLRE1C variant in a later genetic analysis, and the association was replicated in an independent cohort. In an earlier analysis of 587 of the donors, most TCR beta V segments were observed in productive rearrangements about 90% or about 30% of the time, broadly matching IMGT annotations.

In total, roughly 710 healthy bone marrow donors made up the cohort. Cohort members were all nominally healthy when sampled, although unrecorded immune exposures were likely present. The donor was CMV seropositive and was included in the group of 250 to 300 seropositive cohort members. Each donor provided a peripheral blood sample, and peripheral blood mononuclear cells were used for TCR beta sequencing. The Qiagen DNeasy Blood Extraction Kit was used to extract genomic DNA from the blood cell samples. V and J lose 2 bases and 8 bases, and a span of 11 bases separates them. Per the germline V gene, SGHRS is the CDR1 and YFSETQ is the CDR2. The CDR3 covers 13 residues, taking in both the cysteine and the phenylalanine. Just the 39-base CDR3 DNA is kept, in frame starting at base 1. Library creation used the immunoSEQ multiplex PCR assay. The multiplex PCR relied on a mix of 60 forward primers for TCR Vbeta segments and 13 reverse primers for TCR Jbeta segments. The CDR3 region of rearranged TCR beta genes was amplified from genomic DNA by a multiplex PCR assay. The Illumina HiSeq System was used to sequence the amplified TCR beta libraries as 87-base-pair reads. In the source study's methods: Across the 500 to 700 repertoires, a later analysis counted roughly 77 million unique TCR beta chains, some 11 million of which were shared by at least two donors. A nearest-neighbor algorithm error-corrected the raw reads and collapsed the reads into unique sequences, merging closely related sequences to remove PCR and sequencing errors. CDR3 sequences were aligned to IMGT reference sequences to assign V, D and J gene segments. For a sequence to be retained, a match of at least six nucleotides was required to both a V gene segment and a J gene segment. A rearrangement counted as productive if the CDR3 had no stop codons and remained in frame with V and J, and every other rearrangement counted as non-productive. Following IMGT convention, CDR3 was defined as the stretch from the second conserved V-encoded cysteine to the conserved J-encoded phenylalanine. The earlier analysis of about 610 of the donors excluded sequences that lacked an unambiguous match to a single V gene segment. In an earlier analysis of 587 of the donors, a V segment was called functional when productive rearrangements were above 56.7%, and segregating when the standard deviation between donors exceeded 5%. A statistical classification framework was built for diagnosing cytomegalovirus status from the catalog of TCR beta chain sequences. V and J gene assignment, in a later analysis, came from comparing TCR nucleotide sequences with IMGT/GENE-DB human TR gene sequences. Using the TCRdist pipeline, a later analysis assigned CDR3 sequences along with most-parsimonious VDJ recombination scenarios. In a later analysis, each TCR beta chain was defined by its CDR3 amino acid sequence together with its V-gene family, and reads lacking a unique V-gene family were excluded. A later analysis removed several hundred highly shared, low-generation-probability nucleotide sequences to deal with suspected cross-contamination and a sequencing artifact. In a later analysis, a clonal expansion index for each public chain was calculated from normalized within-repertoire ranks of inferred template counts. Generation probabilities in a later analysis came from a VDJ recombination model fitted to out-of-frame rearrangements, and those results were checked against IGoR. Hypergeometric tests were used in a later analysis to score TCR-TCR, TCR-HLA and TCR-CMV co-occurrence, with a repertoire-size bias correction applied to the TCR pairs. In a later analysis, false discovery rates were estimated by permuting HLA or CMV assignments 20 times. In a later analysis, co-occurring TCRs were grouped with DBSCAN, and TCRdist sequence similarity was added when clustering was performed within HLA-allele-positive subsets. For co-occurrence clustering, repertoires with fewer than 30,000 or more than 120,000 public chains were excluded, along with five or six repertoires with anomalous nucleotide sharing. TCRdb carries this immuneACCESS record with in-frame sequences only. Its versions omit some clonotypes, under half of them owing to an unresolved V gene in the studies checked, with the rest unexplained. V, J and clone size reflect that table, while D and trimming were determined from the DNA. The sample data list some 100,000 clones, and about 74% of these were observed just once. The top ten clones comprise approximately 4.3% of the sample.

The chain is made from TRBV5-1 and TRBJ2-1; there is no confident call for the D gene. Source material: PBMCs. This sequence was found in a woman under 30 in good health and CMV-seropositive. The DNA sequence is TGCGCCAGCAGCTTCGGCGGCCCGGATGAGCAGTTCTTC. It encodes CASSFGGPDEQFF.